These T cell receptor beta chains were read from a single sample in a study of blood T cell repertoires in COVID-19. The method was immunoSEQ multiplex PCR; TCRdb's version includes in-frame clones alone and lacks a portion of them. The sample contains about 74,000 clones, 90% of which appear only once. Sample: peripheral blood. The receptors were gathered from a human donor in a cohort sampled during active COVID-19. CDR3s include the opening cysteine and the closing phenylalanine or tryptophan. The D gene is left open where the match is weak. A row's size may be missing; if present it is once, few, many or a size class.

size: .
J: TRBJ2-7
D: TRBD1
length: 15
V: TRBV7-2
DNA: TGTGCCAGCAGCTTAGTAGCGACAGGGACGTACGAGCAGTACTTC
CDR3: CASSLVATGTYEQYF

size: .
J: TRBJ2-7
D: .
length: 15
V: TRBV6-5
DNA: TGTGCCAGCAGTACTGGACAGTACGGGCGGGACGAGCAGTACTTC
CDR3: CASSTGQYGRDEQYF

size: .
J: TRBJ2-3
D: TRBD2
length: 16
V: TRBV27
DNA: TGTGCCAGCAGTTTATTGCGGGAGGGAGGCACAGATACGCAGTATTTT
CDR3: CASSLLREGGTDTQYF

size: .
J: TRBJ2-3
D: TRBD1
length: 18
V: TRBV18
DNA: TGTGCCAGCTCACCCCTCTCCCTGGCAGGGGGCCGAGGAGATACGCAGTATTTT
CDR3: CASSPLSLAGGRGDTQYF

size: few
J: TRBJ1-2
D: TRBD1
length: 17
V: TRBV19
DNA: TGTGCCAGTAGACCATCCCCTGGACAGGGATTAAACTATGGCTACACCTTC
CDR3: CASRPSPGQGLNYGYTF

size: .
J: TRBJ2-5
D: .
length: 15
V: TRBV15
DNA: TGTGCCACCAGCAGAGATCTAGGAGTTGGAGAGACCCAGTACTTC
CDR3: CATSRDLGVGETQYF

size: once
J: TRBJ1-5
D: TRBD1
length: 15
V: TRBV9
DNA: TGTGCCAGCAGCGTAGATGGGACAGTCAATCAGCCCCAGCATTTT
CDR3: CASSVDGTVNQPQHF

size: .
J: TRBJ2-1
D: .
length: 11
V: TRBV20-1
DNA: TGCAGTGCTTTAATTGTCAATGAGCAGTTCTTC
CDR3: CSALIVNEQFF

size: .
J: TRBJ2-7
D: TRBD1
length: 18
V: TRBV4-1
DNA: TGCGCCAGCAGCCAAGTGATCTCAGGCTTGACAGGGTATAACGAGCAGTACTTC
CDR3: CASSQVISGLTGYNEQYF

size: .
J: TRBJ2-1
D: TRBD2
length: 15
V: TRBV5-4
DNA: TGTGCCAGCAGGCCTACTAGCGGCTCCTACAATGAGCAGTTCTTC
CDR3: CASRPTSGSYNEQFF

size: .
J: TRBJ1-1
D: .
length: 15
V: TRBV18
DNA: TGTGCCAGCTCACCTGGACAGCCGCCGCACACTGAAGCTTTCTTT
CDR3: CASSPGQPPHTEAFF

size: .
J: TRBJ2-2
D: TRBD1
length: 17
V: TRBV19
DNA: TGTGCCAGTAATTTACTTCCCGGACAGGGCGAGACCGGGGAGCTGTTTTTT
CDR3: CASNLLPGQGETGELFF

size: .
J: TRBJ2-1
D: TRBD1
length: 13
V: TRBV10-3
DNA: TGTGCCATCAGGCCCGGGACAGATAATGAGCAGTTCTTC
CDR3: CAIRPGTDNEQFF

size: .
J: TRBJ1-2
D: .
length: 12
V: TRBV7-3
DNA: TGTGCCAGCAGCCGGTCTATACGGGGCTACACCTTC
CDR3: CASSRSIRGYTF

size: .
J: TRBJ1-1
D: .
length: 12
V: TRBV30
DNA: TGTGCCTGGGGAGACAGACGCGCTGAAGCTTTCTTT
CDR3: CAWGDRRAEAFF

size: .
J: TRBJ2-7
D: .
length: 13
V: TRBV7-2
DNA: TGTGCCAGCAGCTTAAGCGGGCAATACGAGCAGTACTTC
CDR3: CASSLSGQYEQYF

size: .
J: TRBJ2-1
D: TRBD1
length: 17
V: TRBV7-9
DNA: TGTGCCAGCAGCCTCAAGGGCGGGACAGGGGTCCACAATGAGCAGTTCTTC
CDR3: CASSLKGGTGVHNEQFF

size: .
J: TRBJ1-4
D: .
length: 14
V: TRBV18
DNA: TGTGCCAGCTCACCCTCGGGAGCGCATGAAAAACTGTTTTTT
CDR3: CASSPSGAHEKLFF

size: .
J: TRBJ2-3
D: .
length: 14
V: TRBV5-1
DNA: TGCGCCAGCAACTCGGCAGGTGACACAGATACGCAGTATTTT
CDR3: CASNSAGDTDTQYF

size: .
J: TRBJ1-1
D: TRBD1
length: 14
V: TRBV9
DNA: TGTGCCAGCAGCGACGGACAGGCGAACACTGAAGCTTTCTTT
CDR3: CASSDGQANTEAFF

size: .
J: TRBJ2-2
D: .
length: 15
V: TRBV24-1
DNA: TGTGCCACCAGTGCCCCTCCCCTCGGCACCGGGGAGCTGTTTTTT
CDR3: CATSAPPLGTGELFF

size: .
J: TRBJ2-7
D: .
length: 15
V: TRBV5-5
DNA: TGTGCCAGCAGCTTGGACCGGCTAGCATCCTACGAGCAGTACTTC
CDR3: CASSLDRLASYEQYF

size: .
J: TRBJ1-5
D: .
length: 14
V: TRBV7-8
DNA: TGTGCCAGCAGCTTAGCGACAGGTCATCAGCCCCAGCATTTT
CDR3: CASSLATGHQPQHF

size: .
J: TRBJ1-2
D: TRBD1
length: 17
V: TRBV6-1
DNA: TGTGCCAGCAGTGGACGACCGGGACAGGGGGCTGACTATGGCTACACCTTC
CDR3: CASSGRPGQGADYGYTF

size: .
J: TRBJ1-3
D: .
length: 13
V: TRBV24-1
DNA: TGTGCCACCAGTGATCTAGAGGGAAACACCATATATTTT
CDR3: CATSDLEGNTIYF

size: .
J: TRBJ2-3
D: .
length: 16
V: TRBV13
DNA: TGTGCCAGCAGCTTACTCCGGGGGGCTTCCACAGATACGCAGTATTTT
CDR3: CASSLLRGASTDTQYF

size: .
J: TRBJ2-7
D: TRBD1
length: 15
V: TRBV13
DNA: TGTGCCAGCAGCTTATTAGGGACAGGGGTGGACGAGCAGTACTTC
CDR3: CASSLLGTGVDEQYF

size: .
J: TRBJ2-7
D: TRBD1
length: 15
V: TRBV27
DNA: TGTGCCAGCAGTTTATCGTCAGGGGGCAGGTACGAGCAGTACTTC
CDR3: CASSLSSGGRYEQYF

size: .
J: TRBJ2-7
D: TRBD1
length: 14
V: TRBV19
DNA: TGTGCCAGCAAACCGACAGGGGGCGGTTGGGAGCAATACTTC
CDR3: CASKPTGGGWEQYF

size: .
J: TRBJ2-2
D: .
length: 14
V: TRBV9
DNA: TGTGCCAGCAGCCCCCGCGGAGGGGCCGGGGAGCTGTTTTTT
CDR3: CASSPRGGAGELFF

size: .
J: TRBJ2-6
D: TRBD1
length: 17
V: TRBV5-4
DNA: TGTGCCAGCAGCGGACAGGGGGTGAGATCTGGGGCCAACGTCCTGACTTTC
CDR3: CASSGQGVRSGANVLTF

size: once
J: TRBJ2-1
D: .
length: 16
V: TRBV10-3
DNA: TGTGCCATCAGTGAGTCCCACGACAGCTCCTACAATGAGCAGTTCTTC
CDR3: CAISESHDSSYNEQFF

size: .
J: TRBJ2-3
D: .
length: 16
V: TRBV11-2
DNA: TGTGCCAGCAGCTTAGATTTCCCAGGGGCCGGAGATACGCAGTATTTT
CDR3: CASSLDFPGAGDTQYF

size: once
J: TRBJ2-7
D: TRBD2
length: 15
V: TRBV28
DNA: TGTGCCAGCAGTTTGGGACTAGCGGGAGGTCGGGAGCAGTACTTC
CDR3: CASSLGLAGGREQYF

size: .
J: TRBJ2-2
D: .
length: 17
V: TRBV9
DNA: TGTGCCAGCAGCTCCAGTCGGGGTTTAAACCACACCGGGGAGCTGTTTTTT
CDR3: CASSSSRGLNHTGELFF

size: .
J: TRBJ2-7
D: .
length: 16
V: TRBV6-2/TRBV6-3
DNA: TGTGCCAGCAGTTACTTTATGGCTAGCCCTTCCTACGAGCAGTACTTC
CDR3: CASSYFMASPSYEQYF

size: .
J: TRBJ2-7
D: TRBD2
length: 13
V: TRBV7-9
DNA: TGTGCCAGCAGCTTAGCTGGGCCGGGGGGTTGGTACTTC
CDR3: CASSLAGPGGWYF

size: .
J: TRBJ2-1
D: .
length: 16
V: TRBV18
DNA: TGTGCCAGCTCACCACCGGAAACTAGAAGGCCGGTGGAGCAGTTCTTC
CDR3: CASSPPETRRPVEQFF

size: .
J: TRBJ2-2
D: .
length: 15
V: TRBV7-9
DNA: TGTGCCAGCAGCCCAAGTAGGGGTAACACCGGGGAGCTGTTTTTT
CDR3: CASSPSRGNTGELFF

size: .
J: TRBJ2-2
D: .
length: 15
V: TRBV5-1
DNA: TGCGCCAGCAGCTTGGTGGCAGGGGACACCGGGGAGCTGTTTTTT
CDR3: CASSLVAGDTGELFF

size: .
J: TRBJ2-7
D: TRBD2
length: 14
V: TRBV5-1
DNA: TGCGCCAGCAGCCGGACTAGCGGGTCCTACGAGCAGTACTTC
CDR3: CASSRTSGSYEQYF